The 27 T cell receptor beta chains below come from one sample, sequenced in a study of cytomegalovirus exposure and HLA in healthy donors. Use of 60 Vbeta and 13 Jbeta primers characterized the PCR. Clones were read by immunoSEQ multiplex PCR, and TCRdb kept only the in-frame ones, dropping some. The sample has 90,000 or so clones; 75% to 80% are singletons. The sample taken for sequencing was PBMCs. The receptors were gathered from a female donor in good health and CMV-seronegative.

The rearrangement joins TRBV28 to TRBJ1-2; 7 bases are a match to TRBD1. V gave up 8 bases and J gave up 0 bases; unmatched junction bases: 9. Germline values: CDR1 MDHEN, CDR2 SYDVKM. CDR3 length: 15 residues. CDR3 coding DNA: TGTGCCAGCTCCGAAGAAGACAGGGCTAACTATGGCTACACCTTC. Residues: CASSEEDRANYGYTF.

V gene TRBV29-1 combines with J gene TRBJ1-1; D unresolved. Trimming removed 6 bases at V and 0 bases at J, with 8 bases between. Germline lookup yields CDR1 SQVTM and CDR2 ANQGSEA. The CDR3 totals 12 residues. CDR3 bases: TGCAGCGTCTCCGTAGTGAACACTGAAGCTTTCTTT. Translation: CSVSVVNTEAFF. The full variable domain, completed using reference TRBV29-1 and TRBJ1-1, is SAVISQKPSRDICQRGTSLTIQCQVDSQVTMMFWYRQQPGQSLTLIATANQGSEATYESGFVIDKFPISRPNLTFSTLTVSNMSPEDSSIYLCSVSVVNTEAFFGQGTRLTVV.

V gene TRBV28 combines with J gene TRBJ2-1; 8 bases match TRBD1. With V trimmed by 1 base and J by 0 bases, 5 bases remained unmatched. The CDR3 is 17 residues long. Per germline, CDR1 MDHEN and CDR2 SYDVKM. CDR3 region: CASSLSVRGHSYNEQFF. In DNA form, the CDR3 reads TGTGCCAGCAGTTTATCGGTCAGGGGGCACTCCTACAATGAGCAGTTCTTC. Supplemented by reference TRBV28 and TRBJ2-1, the full variable domain reads DVKVTQSSRYLVKRTGEKVFLECVQDMDHENMFWYRQDPGLGLRLIYFSYDVKMKEKGDIPEGYSVSREKKERFSLILESASTNQTSMYLCASSLSVRGHSYNEQFFGPGTRLTVL.

A single count supports this clone. This chain uses TRBV5-1 with TRBJ2-2, with 8 bases lining up with TRBD2. The CDR3 runs to 17 residues. Germline loops: CDR1 SGHRS, CDR2 YFSETQ. V was clipped by 0 bases and J by 1 base; unmatched bases: 5. For the CDR3, the DNA is TGCGCCAGCAGCTTGGGAGCGGGAGTGGGGAACACCGGGGAGCTGTTTTTT. Translating it yields CASSLGAGVGNTGELFF.

This chain uses TRBV5-6 with TRBJ2-5, with 9 positions matching TRBD2. V lost 4 bases to trimming and J lost 5 bases; unmatched junction nucleotides: 15. CDR1 and CDR2 from the germline V gene are SGHDT and YYEEEE. CDR3 length equals 17 residues. CDR3 DNA: TGTGCCAGCAGCGCGGGTCGGCGGGGGGGCACCTTTGAGACCCAGTACTTC. This gives the protein CASSAGRRGGTFETQYF.

The gene calls are TRBV5-1 and TRBJ2-2, with 10 nucleotides matching TRBD2. V trimming: 1 base; J trimming: 2 bases; junction bases outside the gene matches: 14. Germline V CDR1 and CDR2: SGHRS, YFSETQ. CDR3 length: 20 residues. The CDR3 sequence is CASSLLSLASGGLNTGELFF. For the CDR3, the DNA is TGCGCCAGCAGCTTGTTAAGTTTGGCTAGCGGGGGACTAAACACCGGGGAGCTGTTTTTT.

The chain couples TRBV27 to TRBJ2-3; D possibly corresponds to TRBD2 (6 bases). The germline V gene has CDR1 MNHEY and CDR2 SMNVEV (reference sequence). The CDR3 runs to 13 residues. V was clipped by 3 bases and J by 6 bases, with 10 bases between them. The CDR3 bases are TGTGCCAGCAGTTTTAGCGGTGGTGATACGCAGTATTTT. Protein sequence: CASSFSGGDTQYF.

The chain combines TRBV5-5 with TRBJ2-7; 7 bases are shared with TRBD2. The CDR3 totals 14 residues. The junction had 5 bases not matched to a gene; V was cut back by 2 bases and J by 3 bases. Germline assignment: CDR1 SGHKS and CDR2 YYEKEE (reference sequence). Here the CDR3 DNA reads TGTGCCAGCAGCTTACCGCGGACTAGCTACGAGCAGTACTTC. Residues: CASSLPRTSYEQYF.

The chain has TRBV5-1 and TRBJ2-1, with 11 bases lining up with TRBD2. V was pared by 6 bases and J by 4 bases, with 3 bases of the junction left unmatched. The CDR3 has 14 residues. In germline, CDR1 is SGHRS, CDR2 YFSETQ. CDR3 sequence: CASTSSGGYNEQFF. The CDR3 DNA reads TGCGCCAGCACCTCTAGCGGGGGGTACAATGAGCAGTTCTTC.

V gene TRBV5-6 combines with J gene TRBJ1-1; D perhaps matches TRBD1 (6 bases). The germline V gene has CDR1 SGHDT and CDR2 YYEEEE. Trimming cost V 4 bases and J 9 bases, with 13 bases left between them. The CDR3 loop spans 12 amino acids. Written as DNA, the CDR3 is TGTGCCAGCAGCCCCGGGACAACTAAAGCTTTCTTT. It yields the protein CASSPGTTKAFF.

The chain has TRBV7-9 and TRBJ2-3; 8 bases line up with TRBD1. CDR3 length equals 14 residues. Germline V gene data show CDR1 as SEHNR and CDR2 as FQNEAQ (reference sequence). Losses at the gene ends were 5 bases for V and 4 bases for J; bases not matched to a gene: 5. The CDR3 loop is CASSRTGFSDTQYF. The DNA of the CDR3 is TGTGCCAGCAGCAGGACAGGGTTTTCAGATACGCAGTATTTT.

The gene calls are TRBV5-1 and TRBJ2-1, with 10 nucleotides matching TRBD2. Germline CDR1 and CDR2: SGHRS and YFSETQ. CDR3 length: 16 residues. V dropped 1 base and J dropped 5; count of bases not matched to a gene: 6. The CDR3, as DNA: TGCGCCAGCAGCTTGTTACCAGCGGGAGGGGACAATGAGCAGTTCTTC. Translation gives CASSLLPAGGDNEQFF.

The rearrangement joins TRBV7-9 to TRBJ1-1, with D perhaps matching TRBD1 (5 bases). The CDR3 totals 15 residues. V was trimmed by 2 bases and J by 0 bases, leaving 10 bases between them. Germline lookup yields CDR1 SEHNR and CDR2 FQNEAQ (reference sequence). CDR3 sequence reads: CASSLMGGVNTEAFF. The CDR3 DNA reads TGTGCCAGCAGCTTAATGGGAGGGGTGAACACTGAAGCTTTCTTT.

The gene calls are TRBV5-1 and TRBJ1-1, with 8 bases lining up with TRBD1. This CDR3 region has 14 residues. From germline, CDR1 is SGHRS and CDR2 YFSETQ. Trimming removed 2 bases from V and 7 bases from J; junction bases left unmatched: 7. The CDR3 DNA follows: TGCGCCAGCAGCTTAATGGACAGGGAGGATGAAGCTTTCTTT. This codes for CASSLMDREDEAFF.

V usage is TRBV19 and J usage is TRBJ2-5; D perhaps matches TRBD2 (6 bases). Trimming pared 3 bases from V and 5 bases from J, leaving 13 bases between. Germline CDR1 and CDR2: LNHDA and SQIVND (reference sequence). This CDR3 has 14 amino acids. CDR3 nucleotide sequence: TGTGCCAGTAGTATTGGCGGTCTAGCGGAGACCCAGTACTTC. Residues: CASSIGGLAETQYF.

V gene TRBV29-1 combines with J gene TRBJ2-1, with TRBD1 as a possible D gene (6 bases). The length of the CDR3 is 14 residues. Trimming pared 6 bases from V and 0 bases from J, leaving 12 bases between. CDR1 is SQVTM, CDR2 ANQGSEA, per germline. The CDR3 reads CSVGTFGSYNEQFF. CDR3 coding DNA: TGCAGCGTAGGGACATTCGGCTCCTACAATGAGCAGTTCTTC.

The V call is TRBV18, the J call TRBJ1-4, with 7 bases lining up with TRBD1. This CDR3 spans 17 amino acids. Germline V gene lookup returns CDR1 KGHSH and CDR2 LQKENI. The V gene end was trimmed by 6 bases and the J gene end by 4 bases; junction bases not matched to a gene: 14. CDR3 nucleotide sequence: TGTGCCAGCTCGCCCCGAGTGCCCACAGGGGATAATGAAAAACTGTTTTTT. This translates into CASSPRVPTGDNEKLFF.

The chain joins TRBV7-9 to TRBJ1-5; possible D gene TRBD1, 5 bases. The CDR3 covers 13 residues. Germline CDR1 SEHNR, CDR2 FQNEAQ (reference sequence). The germline V and J ends were trimmed by 2 bases and 5 bases, with 7 bases remaining between them. The CDR3 DNA reads TGTGCCAGCAGCTTATGGGGGGATCAGCCCCAGCATTTT. Residues: CASSLWGDQPQHF.

V usage is TRBV28 and J usage is TRBJ1-4; TRBD1 aligns across 7 bases. Trimming removed 6 bases from V and 5 bases from J; junction bases left unmatched: 9. The CDR3 length is 15 residues. CDR1 is MDHEN and CDR2 is SYDVKM in the germline V gene. CDR3 sequence: CASRAPQGQNEKLFF. The CDR3 nucleotides are TGTGCCAGCAGGGCCCCACAGGGGCAGAATGAAAAACTGTTTTTT.

This sequence joins TRBV7-9 and TRBJ2-4, with TRBD2 matching 8 bases. The CDR3 contains 16 residues. Germline V gene data show CDR1 as SEHNR and CDR2 as FQNEAQ (reference sequence). The V gene end was trimmed by 4 bases and the J gene end by 0 bases; junction bases not matched to a gene: 5. The CDR3: CASSSGGRGAKNIQYF. DNA of the CDR3: TGTGCCAGCAGCTCGGGGGGGCGCGGAGCCAAAAACATTCAGTACTTC.

The chain has TRBV5-4 and TRBJ2-4; 10 bases line up with TRBD2. The CDR3 has 15 amino acids. Germline CDR1 reads SGHNT; CDR2 reads YYREEE (reference sequence). J lost 1 base, V lost 2 bases, and 0 bases had no gene match. CDR3 DNA: TGTGCCAGCAGCTTTAGCGGGAGGGCCAAAAACATTCAGTACTTC. Translated, it gives CASSFSGRAKNIQYF.

This clone is a singleton in its sample. Written as DNA, the CDR3 is TGTGCCAGCAGCTCCGGGACAGGGGTCGGAGAGACCCAGTACTTC. The encoded protein is CASSSGTGVGETQYF. The rearrangement links TRBV28 to TRBJ2-5; TRBD1 matches at 10 bases. Germline V gene lookup returns CDR1 MDHEN and CDR2 SYDVKM. The CDR3 sequence is 15 residues long. The V gene end was trimmed by 6 bases and the J gene end by 4 bases; junction bases not matched to a gene: 8.

The chain employs TRBV5-1 and TRBJ2-3; tentative D call: TRBD1 (5 bases). Germline assignment: CDR1 SGHRS and CDR2 YFSETQ. V shed 3 bases and J shed 4 bases, with 15 bases lying between them. CDR3 length: 15 residues. The CDR3 loop is CASSSGHTGPDTQYF. In nucleotides, the CDR3 is TGCGCCAGCAGCTCCGGACATACCGGGCCAGATACGCAGTATTTT.

This clone came up once. The V and J genes are TRBV29-1 and TRBJ2-1, with 13 bases that match TRBD2. The V gene's germline CDR1 is SQVTM and CDR2 ANQGSEA. The CDR3 runs to 13 residues. V lost 7 bases, J lost 6 bases, and 3 bases stayed unmatched. The CDR3, as DNA: TGCAGCGCGGGACTAGCGGGGAGCAATGAGCAGTTCTTC. Translating it yields CSAGLAGSNEQFF.

The chain has TRBV7-9 and TRBJ2-1; TRBD2 matches 8 bases. This CDR3 region has 18 residues. Trimming removed 1 base from V and 0 bases from J; junction bases left unmatched: 8. The V gene's germline CDR1 is SEHNR and CDR2 FQNEAQ (reference sequence). The CDR3 DNA sequence: TGTGCCAGCAGCTTAGGGCTAGCGGGCGGTAGCTCCTACAATGAGCAGTTCTTC. Translated, it gives CASSLGLAGGSSYNEQFF.

V usage is TRBV30 and J usage is TRBJ1-2; D is perhaps TRBD1 (5 bases). There are 13 residues in the CDR3. The germline V gene has CDR1 GTSNPN and CDR2 SVGIG (reference sequence). V dropped 1 base and J dropped 8 bases, with 14 bases sitting between them. The CDR3 sequence: CAWSARTRWGYTF. The CDR3 nucleotides read TGTGCCTGGAGTGCCCGGACACGTTGGGGCTACACCTTC.

The V gene is TRBV19, the J gene TRBJ2-1; 9 nucleotides line up with TRBD1. CDR1 and CDR2 from the germline V gene are LNHDA and SQIVND (reference sequence). The V gene end was trimmed by 1 base and the J gene end by 3 bases; junction bases not matched to a gene: 4. CDR3 length: 16 amino acids. CDR3 sequence (DNA): TGTGCCAGTAGTATAGTGGACAGGGGCCGCTACAATGAGCAGTTCTTC. It specifies CASSIVDRGRYNEQFF.